This T cell receptor (beta chain) stems from a study of response to subunit inactivated influenza vaccine (dated by TCRdb to the late 2010s). As for the study more broadly: The study used deep quantitative T cell receptor repertoire profiling to track responses to a trivalent subunit inactivated influenza vaccine.

About this clonotype itself: What this receptor recognizes is not known. No much larger clonotype is one base removed from it; base qualities were not supplied.

Library method: RT-PCR. Sequencing instrument: Illumina HiSeq 2500. TCRdb itself trimmed the public reads at Q25 with fastp, ran MiXCR and retained productive beta chains. Rows with one shared CDR3 protein collapse into an entry with the most common genes and DNA. The sample includes hundreds of thousands of distinct CDR3 sequences, with around a sixth observed a single time. Roughly a tenth of the sample rests with the top ten. Results and caveats for the whole study, not just this receptor: The authors proposed that each seasonal influenza vaccination may bring in only a limited number of new T cells.

The source is a man aged 45-65 years who received an inactivated influenza vaccine. Donor details come from another sample of the same person, matched by shared clones. Sequences were derived from PBMCs from blood, sampled roughly 5 days after vaccination.

Here the CDR3 is given as CASSLVGRPEETQYF. The DNA sequence is as follows: TGCGCCAGCAGCTTGGTAGGCAGGCCCGAAGAGACCCAGTACTTC. This sequence uses TRBV5-1 and TRBJ2-5; the D gene remains uncertain. CDR1 and CDR2 were assigned from the germline V gene as SGHRS and YFSETQ. The CDR3, from cysteine to phenylalanine, totals 15 residues. Of the read, only the CDR3 DNA is kept; its 45 bases are in frame from base 1. V loses 0 bases, J loses 3 bases, and the germline ends lie 12 bases apart.